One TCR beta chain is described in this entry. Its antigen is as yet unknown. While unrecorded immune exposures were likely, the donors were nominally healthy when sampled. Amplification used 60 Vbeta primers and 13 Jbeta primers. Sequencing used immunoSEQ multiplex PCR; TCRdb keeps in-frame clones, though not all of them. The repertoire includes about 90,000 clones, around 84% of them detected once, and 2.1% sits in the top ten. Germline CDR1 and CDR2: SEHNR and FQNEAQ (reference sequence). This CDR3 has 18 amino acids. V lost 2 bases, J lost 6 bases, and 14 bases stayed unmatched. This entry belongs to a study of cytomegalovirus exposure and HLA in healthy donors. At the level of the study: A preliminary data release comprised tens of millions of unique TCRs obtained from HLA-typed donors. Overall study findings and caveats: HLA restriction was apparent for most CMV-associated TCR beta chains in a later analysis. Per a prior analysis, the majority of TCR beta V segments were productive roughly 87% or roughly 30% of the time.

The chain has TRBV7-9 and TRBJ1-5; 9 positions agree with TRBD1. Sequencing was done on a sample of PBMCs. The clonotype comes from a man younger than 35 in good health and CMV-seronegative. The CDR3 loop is CASSLRGQGTKILQPQHF. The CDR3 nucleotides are TGTGCCAGCAGCTTACGGGGACAGGGCACAAAAATCCTTCAGCCCCAGCATTTT.